This T cell receptor beta chain was identified in a study of Graves' ophthalmopathy and Graves' hyperthyroidism (dated by TCRdb to 2016 to 2018). Context from the whole study: Peripheral blood samples were taken at the time of initial diagnosis, before any treatment was given. TCR beta repertoire signatures were used to distinguish Graves' ophthalmopathy from Graves' hyperthyroidism and to predict progression to ophthalmopathy. In total, 135 blood samples were TCR-sequenced: approximately 42 ophthalmopathy, roughly 80 hyperthyroidism and approximately 17 hyperthyroidism-to-ophthalmopathy patients. To explore V-J signatures that separate ophthalmopathy from hyperthyroidism, a discovery set of more than 95 patients was enrolled, consisting of 40 to 45 with ophthalmopathy and around 57 with stable hyperthyroidism. For independent validation, a separate cohort was made up of some 19 hyperthyroidism patients plus 17 patients who later progressed from hyperthyroidism to ophthalmopathy. In five or six hyperthyroidism patients, T-cell repertoires of thyroid tissue and blood were compared. Following sampling, methimazole starting at 30 mg daily was administered to hyperthyroidism patients, and high-dose intravenous methylprednisolone was administered to ophthalmopathy patients.

The V end loses 3 bases and the J end loses 0 bases, and a stretch of 14 bases separates them. There are 16 amino acids in the CDR3, from cysteine to phenylalanine inclusive. This entry keeps only the CDR3 DNA: 48 bases, framed from base 1. For this clonotype: Its antigen is still unknown. The input lacks base qualities; no much larger clone sits a single base away.

On the study overall, not on this receptor specifically: No statistical method was used to predetermine the sample size, and group allocation was not hidden from the investigators. Most expanded thyroid clonotypes with frequency above 0.001 were also detected in blood, suggesting blood repertoires may reflect the thyroid immune response. In cross-validation, the 13-signature model distinguished ophthalmopathy from stable hyperthyroidism with roughly 90% sensitivity and around 81% specificity, and in the test set the corresponding values were approximately 80% and 68%. In validation, the model predicted ophthalmopathy progression with 55% to 71% sensitivity and roughly 72% specificity; 12 predicted patients were CT-confirmed with GO in a median of approximately six months.

The ophthalmopathy patients had moderately to severely active disease, with a Clinical Activity Score of 3 or higher, a NOSPECS grade of 4 or higher, and a disease duration of less than 3 months. Patients with other autoimmune diseases, uncontrolled infections, pregnancy or lactation were excluded. Clinical symptoms, serum thyroxine, TRAb, thyroid ultrasound and orbital computed tomography were used for diagnosis. PBMCs were isolated from approximately 10 ml of fresh peripheral blood by Ficoll-Paque density gradient centrifugation. Trizol reagent was used to extract the total RNA, and its quality was then checked on an Agilent 2100 Bioanalyzer. For repertoire sequencing, TCR beta CDR3 regions were amplified from RNA transcripts. HTBI primers and the Qiagen OneStep RT-PCR kit were used in a first-round RT-PCR, which was followed by a second-round multiplex PCR, size selection and purification. The libraries underwent paired-end sequencing with 100 bp reads on an Illumina HiSeq2000. The authors' analysis ran thus. SOAPnuke was used to process the reads, throwing out any read that had adapters, had uncalled bases, had a mean Phred below 15, or lacked an exact constant-primer or identifier match. COPE v1.2.5 was used to merge the high-quality paired reads. Each unique nucleotide sequence was defined as a clonotype, and clonotypes were aligned to IMGT TRB V, D and J references with MiTCR v1.1. The analysis was limited to V-J combinations with a frequency above 0.0001, which together covered 98% to 99.2% of repertoires. A TCR clonal expansion and chaos score per V-J combination was defined as the ratio of F50 clonal expansion to chaos observed in the TCRdist matrix. Welch's t-statistics and random forest were used to narrow the features down to more than 10 V-J combinations, which were then fed into a naive Bayes classifier. The Morisita-Horn index was used to measure how similar the thyroid and blood repertoires were. The raw public data were reprocessed by TCRdb itself: fastp quality trimming at Q25, MiXCR clonotype calling, in-frame beta chains only. Each entry merges the rows of one CDR3 protein and shows their most common DNA and genes. These V and J calls rely on TCRdb rather than the paper's analysis. Present in this sample are 300,000 to 400,000 distinct CDR3 sequences, 15% to 20% of which were seen just once. The leading ten clones occupy roughly 12% of the sample.

The rearranged segments are TRBV12-3 or TRBV12-4 and TRBJ1-1, with a weak D call of TRBD1 (6 bases match). The source material was peripheral blood. The sequence derives from an adult man with Graves' ophthalmopathy. The nucleotides are TGTGCCAGCAGTTTGGGGGCTGCCATAATGAACACTGAAGCTTTCTTT. This is translated as CASSLGAAIMNTEAFF.